Listed below are T cell receptor beta chains from one sample, sequenced in a study of blood T cell repertoires in COVID-19. Profiling relied on immunoSEQ multiplex PCR, and the TCRdb table lists in-frame clones only, not all of them. The sample holds about 180,000 clones, 70% to 85% seen once. Sequencing input: peripheral blood. The receptors were sampled from a human donor in a cohort sampled during active COVID-19. Each CDR3 is given with its conserved first and last residue. A D gene is named only where the DNA matches it firmly. Size is omitted from some rows. Given values are once, few, many or a class for expanded clones.

TGTGCCAGCAGCTTGAAGATAGATCCCTACGAGCAGTACTTC,CASSLKIDPYEQYF,TRBJ2-7,NA,NA,TRBV5-4
TGTGCCAGTAGTATGTCGGGACAGGGTTCTGAAGCTTTCTTT,CASSMSGQGSEAFF,TRBJ1-1,NA,TRBD1,TRBV19
TGTGCCAGCAGCTTAGCGGTCACTAGAGGTTTACCCGGGGAGCTGTTTTTT,CASSLAVTRGLPGELFF,TRBJ2-2,few,NA,TRBV7-8
TGCGCCAGCAGCTTGCGCCGGGGGGGCACAGATACGCAGTATTTT,CASSLRRGGTDTQYF,TRBJ2-3,few,TRBD2,TRBV5-1
TGTGCCAGCAGCTTCGGGAATCAGCCCCAGCATTTT,CASSFGNQPQHF,TRBJ1-5,few,NA,TRBV5-4
TGTGCCAGCACAACAGGATTTTCACCCCTCCACTTT,CASTTGFSPLHF,TRBJ1-6,few,NA,TRBV25-1
TGTGCCAGCAGTTACGTGCAGGGAAATTCACCCCTCCACTTT,CASSYVQGNSPLHF,TRBJ1-6,NA,NA,TRBV6-6
TGTGCCAGCAGCACGACCGGGGGGGCCGAGACCCAGTACTTC,CASSTTGGAETQYF,TRBJ2-5,NA,TRBD2,TRBV7-3
TGCGCCAGCAGCCAGTACAGGGGGCTGATCTATGGCTACACCTTC,CASSQYRGLIYGYTF,TRBJ1-2,NA,TRBD1,TRBV4-1
TGTGCCAGCAGATTGTTAGTGGGACAGGGGAAGGGTGGCTACACCTTC,CASRLLVGQGKGGYTF,TRBJ1-2,NA,TRBD1,TRBV2
TGTGCCAGAAGCTTGGAAAGGGACAGGCGATATTCCTTCAATCAGCCCCAGCATTTT,CARSLERDRRYSFNQPQHF,TRBJ1-5,once,TRBD1,TRBV5-3
TGTGCCAGCAGGGATGCGGGCGAAAAACTGTTTTTT,CASRDAGEKLFF,TRBJ1-4,NA,NA,TRBV2
TGTGCCACCAGTGACCGAGGGGGAAATTTCCTAGGTAGCAATCAGCCCCAGCATTTT,CATSDRGGNFLGSNQPQHF,TRBJ1-5,NA,NA,TRBV24-1
TGTGCCAGCAGCTTACTGAGACAGGGCGTCGAGCAGTACTTC,CASSLLRQGVEQYF,TRBJ2-7,NA,TRBD1,TRBV7-8
TGCGCCAGCAGCTGGACAGGGGCGAACACCGGGGAGCTGTTTTTT,CASSWTGANTGELFF,TRBJ2-2,NA,TRBD1,TRBV5-1
TGTGCCTGGATTAATCTGGGACAGGGCGTTGACACTGAAGCTTTCTTT,CAWINLGQGVDTEAFF,TRBJ1-1,NA,TRBD1,TRBV30
TGTGCCAGCAGTTTCGGGACAGGCGAACCAAGCTCCTACAATGAGCAGTTCTTC,CASSFGTGEPSSYNEQFF,TRBJ2-1,NA,TRBD1,TRBV27
TGTGCCAGCAGCGCCCCAGGGAATCCCCGTTACGAGCAGTACTTC,CASSAPGNPRYEQYF,TRBJ2-7,NA,NA,TRBV27
TGTGCCAGCAGCCCGAGCGGGAACGGGTGGGAGACCCAGTACTTC,CASSPSGNGWETQYF,TRBJ2-5,NA,TRBD2,TRBV7-9
TGTGCCAGCAGTTTAACCGGGGGGCTTATGAATGGCTACACCTTC,CASSLTGGLMNGYTF,TRBJ1-2,NA,NA,TRBV6-2/TRBV6-3
TGTGCCAGCAGCCAAGGAGTCCAAGAGACCCAGTACTTC,CASSQGVQETQYF,TRBJ2-5,once,NA,TRBV3-1/TRBV3-2
TGTGCCAGCAGCTCCGCCCGGACGACTAGGTACAATGAGCAGTTCTTC,CASSSARTTRYNEQFF,TRBJ2-1,NA,NA,TRBV5-4
TGTGCCAGCAGCTTGCTGGAGGGTGTAAGCAATCAGCCCCAGCATTTT,CASSLLEGVSNQPQHF,TRBJ1-5,NA,NA,TRBV7-9
TGTGCCAGCAGTCATATCTCCGACAGGGACACCTTC,CASSHISDRDTF,TRBJ1-2,NA,TRBD1,TRBV7-9
TGTGCCAGCAGTCCGACAGGCCGGGAGACCCAGTACTTC,CASSPTGRETQYF,TRBJ2-5,NA,NA,TRBV2
TGTGCCATCAGTGACCGGGACAGGGGACGGGGGACTGAAGCTTTCTTT,CAISDRDRGRGTEAFF,TRBJ1-1,NA,TRBD1,TRBV10-3
TGTGCCAGCAGCCGCGGACAGGGCGGTACAGCTAACTATGGCTACACCTTC,CASSRGQGGTANYGYTF,TRBJ1-2,NA,TRBD1,TRBV11-2
TGCAGCGGGACTCAGGGGGCGTCTGAAGCTTTCTTT,CSGTQGASEAFF,TRBJ1-1,NA,TRBD1,TRBV29-1
TGTGCCAGCAGCTTAGAAACAGGGGAAGGCTACACCTTC,CASSLETGEGYTF,TRBJ1-2,NA,TRBD1,TRBV7-8
TGTGCCAGCAGTACCATTCGGGACATCTATGGCTACACCTTC,CASSTIRDIYGYTF,TRBJ1-2,NA,NA,TRBV7-9
TGTGCCATCAGTCCCAACGGTCAGCCCCAGCATTTT,CAISPNGQPQHF,TRBJ1-5,NA,NA,TRBV10-3
TGTGCCAGCAGCGTCGGGGGGGATGAGCAGTTCTTC,CASSVGGDEQFF,TRBJ2-1,NA,TRBD2,TRBV9
TGCGCCAGCAGCTCTACCCGAGGGCAACGGGATTCACCCCTCCACTTT,CASSSTRGQRDSPLHF,TRBJ1-6,NA,NA,TRBV5-1
TGTGCCAGCTCACCGCCGGGGCAGGGGAGAGACGAGCAGTACTTC,CASSPPGQGRDEQYF,TRBJ2-7,NA,NA,TRBV18
TGTGCCAGCAGCCGTACGGGGGGGGCTCCAGATACGCAGTATTTT,CASSRTGGAPDTQYF,TRBJ2-3,NA,TRBD2,TRBV9
TGTGCCACGGGATTTGGACAGGGTGATCAGCCCCAGCATTTT,CATGFGQGDQPQHF,TRBJ1-5,NA,TRBD1,TRBV6-5
TGTGCCAGCAGCCAAGAGACCGGGACAGGACTTTTACTCACCTTC,CASSQETGTGLLLTF,TRBJ1-2,NA,TRBD1,TRBV4-2
TGTGCCAGCAGCGGATCAGGGAACACTGAAGCTTTCTTT,CASSGSGNTEAFF,TRBJ1-1,NA,NA,TRBV5-8
TGTGCCAGCAGTGAACTCGACAGGGACGGCTACACCTTC,CASSELDRDGYTF,TRBJ1-2,few,TRBD1,TRBV6-1
TGTGCCAGCAAAGGTGGAGGTAATGAAGCTTTCTTT,CASKGGGNEAFF,TRBJ1-1,NA,NA,TRBV2
TGTGCCAGCAGCAGGGGACTAGAGACCACAGATACGCAGTATTTT,CASSRGLETTDTQYF,TRBJ2-3,NA,TRBD2,TRBV5-4
TGTGCCAGCAGCTTAGATCGAAGCTCCGGCGGTGGCTACACCTTC,CASSLDRSSGGGYTF,TRBJ1-2,NA,NA,TRBV11-2
TGTGCCAGCAGCCCCGCGGGGGCGCCGGAAAAACTGTTTTTT,CASSPAGAPEKLFF,TRBJ1-4,NA,NA,TRBV9
TGTGCCACCAGTGATGGGGGACAGGGGAGATACACCGGGGAGCTGTTTTTT,CATSDGGQGRYTGELFF,TRBJ2-2,NA,TRBD1,TRBV24-1
TGTGCCATCAGCTCTACAGGGGGCTATGGGTACTTC,CAISSTGGYGYF,TRBJ2-7,NA,TRBD1,TRBV10-3
TGTGCCAGCAGCTCTCCCAATTCACCCCTCCACTTT,CASSSPNSPLHF,TRBJ1-6,NA,NA,TRBV12-3/TRBV12-4